These 28 T cell receptor beta chains came from one sample sequenced in a study of Ad26.COV2.S vaccination and SARS-CoV-2 variants. The table came from immunoSEQ multiplex PCR; TCRdb's copy has only in-frame clones and leaves some out. The table lists around 100,000 clones, roughly 84% of them singletons, with 16% in the top ten. The input for sequencing was peripheral blood, taken after recovery from COVID-19. Source of these receptors: a human donor who had recovered from COVID-19.

This clone was found once. The chain joins TRBV6-2 or TRBV6-3 to TRBJ2-7; 7 bases align to TRBD2. In germline, CDR1 is MNHEY, CDR2 SVGEGT. The CDR3 length is 16 residues. The junction had 13 bases not matched to a gene; V was cut back by 5 bases and J by 3 bases. The CDR3 loop is CASSDPRASGRYEQYF. DNA of the CDR3: TGTGCCAGCAGTGACCCCAGGGCTAGCGGACGCTACGAGCAGTACTTC.

V is TRBV28 and J is TRBJ1-2; TRBD1 matches at 9 bases. Per germline, CDR1 MDHEN and CDR2 SYDVKM. This CDR3 comprises 15 residues. J was trimmed by 2 bases and V by 4 bases; bases with no gene match: 5. As DNA, the CDR3 is TGTGCCAGCAGTTACAGGGGGCGCGGAAACTATGGCTACACCTTC. Translation: CASSYRGRGNYGYTF.

The rearrangement joins TRBV27 to TRBJ2-7; D gene ambiguous. CDR3 length equals 16 residues. Germline assignment: CDR1 MNHEY and CDR2 SMNVEV (reference sequence). V shed 2 bases and J shed 6 bases, with 20 bases lying between them. CDR3 protein: CASSLDPGPGLSEQYF. The CDR3 nucleotides are TGTGCCAGCAGTTTAGACCCCGGGCCCGGTTTGAGCGAGCAGTACTTC.

This clone was counted a single time. The chain employs TRBV4-1 and TRBJ2-2, with D hard to call. Germline assignment: CDR1 MGHRA and CDR2 YSYEKL. Trimming removed 1 base at V and 3 bases at J, with 6 bases between. The CDR3 runs to 14 residues. CDR3 DNA: TGCGCCAGCAGCCAAGTTCTCGACACCGGGGAGCTGTTTTTT. Residues: CASSQVLDTGELFF.

The sample holds a few counts of this clone. The chain carries TRBV27 and TRBJ2-7; D is unclear. V was clipped by 3 bases and J by 2 bases, with 14 bases between them. The CDR3 length is 15 residues. The germline V gene has CDR1 MNHEY and CDR2 SMNVEV (reference sequence). The CDR3 loop reads CASSFPGASTYEQYF. CDR3 sequence (DNA): TGTGCCAGCAGTTTTCCAGGAGCTTCGACCTACGAGCAGTACTTC.

V usage is TRBV19 and J usage is TRBJ2-5, with D tentatively TRBD2 (6 bases). V lost 7 bases and J lost 2, with 17 bases in between. The germline V gene encodes CDR1 LNHDA and CDR2 SQIVND (reference sequence). This CDR3 has 15 residues. CDR3 sequence: CASTRSARGQETQYF. CDR3 nucleotides: TGTGCCAGTACTCGATCGGCGCGGGGACAAGAGACCCAGTACTTC. The variable domain in full, completed from reference TRBV19 and TRBJ2-5, reads DGGITQSPKYLFRKEGQNVTLSCEQNLNHDAMYWYRQDPGQGLRLIYYSQIVNDFQKGDIAEGYSVSREKKESFPLTVTSAQKNPTAFYLCASTRSARGQETQYFGPGTRLLVL.

This clone was observed a few times. The chain carries TRBV9 and TRBJ2-1; TRBD2 agrees at 11 bases. CDR1 is SGDLS and CDR2 is YYNGEE in the germline V gene. The CDR3 is 15 residues long. J lost 13 bases, V lost 5 bases, and 14 bases had no gene match. The CDR3 sequence: CASSYLGLAGGSQFF. The CDR3 nucleotides read TGTGCCAGCAGTTACCTCGGGCTAGCGGGAGGCTCACAGTTCTTC.

This clone was counted a few times. V usage is TRBV13 and J usage is TRBJ2-1; tentatively, D is TRBD2 (5 bases). This CDR3 is built from 14 residues. Germline V gene sequence: CDR1 PRHDT, CDR2 FYEKMQ (reference sequence). Trimming pared 5 bases from V and 7 bases from J, leaving 15 bases between. The CDR3 protein is CASSPSGGLNEQFF. For the CDR3, the DNA is TGTGCCAGCAGCCCTAGTGGCGGGTTGAATGAGCAGTTCTTC. The full variable domain, rest sourced from reference TRBV13 and TRBJ2-1, is AAGVIQSPRHLIKEKRETATLKCYPIPRHDTVYWYQQGPGQDPQFLISFYEKMQSDKGSIPDRFSAQQFSDYHSELNMSSLELGDSALYFCASSPSGGLNEQFFGPGTRLTVL.

The V gene is TRBV6-2 or TRBV6-3, the J gene TRBJ2-3; D might be TRBD2 (5 bases). This CDR3 comprises 17 residues. The germline gives CDR1 MNHEY, CDR2 SVGEGT. The V end lost 2 bases, the J end lost 1 base, and 16 bases lay between the germline ends. CDR3 sequence: CASSYRVSGRGTDTQYF. In DNA form, the CDR3 reads TGTGCCAGCAGTTACAGGGTCAGCGGTAGGGGCACAGATACGCAGTATTTT.

The chain links TRBV4-2 to TRBJ2-7; 12 nucleotides align to TRBD2. CDR1 LGHNA and CDR2 YNFKEQ come from the germline V gene. Trimming took 4 bases from V and 0 from J; bases not matched to a gene: 4. This CDR3 is built from 16 residues. The CDR3 coding sequence is TGTGCCAGCAGCCCCCTAGCGGGAGGGAGCTCCTACGAGCAGTACTTC. This sequence encodes CASSPLAGGSSYEQYF.

The count of this clone is one. The chain joins TRBV7-9 to TRBJ2-3; D gene ambiguous. The CDR3 has 15 residues. The germline gives CDR1 SEHNR, CDR2 FQNEAQ (reference sequence). V was pared by 5 bases and J by 0 bases, with 12 bases between. CDR3 in amino acids: CASSLWDISTDTQYF. The DNA for the CDR3 is TGTGCCAGCAGCCTCTGGGATATCAGCACAGATACGCAGTATTTT.

This clone was picked up one time. The chain is built from TRBV18 and TRBJ1-3, with 9 nucleotides matching TRBD1. The trim removed 0 bases at V and 6 bases at J, leaving 6 bases unmatched. This CDR3 is built from 16 residues. The germline gives CDR1 KGHSH, CDR2 LQKENI. The CDR3 is CASSPPGQGLANTIYF. CDR3 sequence (DNA): TGTGCCAGCTCACCACCGGGACAGGGATTGGCAAACACCATATATTTT.

The chain uses TRBV7-2 and TRBJ2-3, with D tentatively TRBD1 (7 bases). Looked up from germline, CDR1 is SGHTA and CDR2 is FQGNSA. The CDR3 totals 15 residues. Trimming removed 1 base at V and 6 bases at J, with 14 bases between. In nucleotides, the CDR3 is TGTGCCAGCAGCTTAGGGGCAGGGGGGTATGATACGCAGTATTTT. Translating gives CASSLGAGGYDTQYF. Full variable domain (remainder filled in from reference TRBV7-2 and TRBJ2-3): GAGVSQSPSNKVTEKGKDVELRCDPISGHTALYWYRQSLGQGLEFLIYFQGNSAPDKSGLPSDRFSAERTGGSVSTLTIQRTQQEDSAVYLCASSLGAGGYDTQYFGPGTRLTVL.

Note on this clone: One end of the junction fails to match germline, which may point to a read error. The chain employs TRBV5-4 and TRBJ2-7, with D maybe TRBD1 (5 bases). The germline V gene encodes CDR1 SGHNT and CDR2 YYREEE (reference sequence). CDR3 length equals 14 residues. CDR3 residues: CASSLGLVGLEQYF. Here the CDR3 DNA reads TGTGCCAGCAGTTTGGGGCTAGTAGGTCTCGAGCAGTACTTC.

There are a few counts of this clone. The chain couples TRBV15 to TRBJ2-7; TRBD1 agrees at 9 bases. This CDR3 spans 14 amino acids. Trimming at V came to 5 bases and at J to 7 bases, leaving 9 bases not matched to a gene. CDR1 and CDR2 from the germline V gene are LNHNV and YYDKDF (reference sequence). The CDR3: CATSPRDRVKEQYF. Here the CDR3 DNA reads TGTGCCACCAGCCCCCGGGACAGGGTGAAGGAGCAGTACTTC.

The chain carries TRBV19 and TRBJ1-3; D is uncertain. The CDR3 is made up of 15 amino acids. CDR1 and CDR2 from the germline V gene are LNHDA and SQIVND (reference sequence). Trimming cost V 6 bases and J 0 bases, with 12 bases left between them. The CDR3 sequence: CASRTDGISGNTIYF. The DNA for the CDR3 is TGTGCCAGTAGAACGGACGGGATCTCTGGAAACACCATATATTTT.

This clone was recorded at least ten times. This sequence joins TRBV5-6 and TRBJ1-2, with a tentative D call TRBD1 (6 bases). CDR1 and CDR2 (germline): SGHDT, YYEEEE. This CDR3 region has 16 residues. Trimming shortened V by 0 bases and J by 4 bases, and 16 bases separated the two germline ends. The DNA of the CDR3 is TGTGCCAGCAGCTTGGGACTCGGGACACTCGCCTATGGCTACACCTTC. It translates to CASSLGLGTLAYGYTF. The whole variable domain, remainder taken from reference TRBV5-6 and TRBJ1-2, is DAGVTQSPTHLIKTRGQQVTLRCSPKSGHDTVSWYQQALGQGPQFIFQYYEEEERQRGNFPDRFSGHQFPNYSSELNVNALLLGDSALYLCASSLGLGTLAYGYTFGSGTRLTVV.

The chain is built from TRBV10-1 and TRBJ2-7; D is possibly TRBD2 (6 bases). Trimming left V 3 bases short and J 1 base short, with 7 bases between. Germline V gives CDR1 WNHNN, CDR2 SYGVQD (reference sequence). The CDR3 extends over 13 amino acids. CDR3 sequence: CASSDSGSYEQYF. The CDR3 bases are TGCGCCAGCAGTGATAGCGGTTCCTACGAGCAGTACTTC.

This clone was recorded a few times. The V call is TRBV27, the J call TRBJ1-4; TRBD1 matches 7 bases. The CDR3 loop spans 15 amino acids. Germline loops: CDR1 MNHEY, CDR2 SMNVEV (reference sequence). V lost 4 bases and J lost 8; bases outside the gene matches: 10. The CDR3 region is CASSSTGVDGEKLFF. CDR3 nucleotide sequence: TGTGCCAGCAGTTCAACAGGGGTTGACGGGGAAAAACTGTTTTTT.

The rearrangement uses TRBV5-5 and TRBJ2-3; TRBD2 agrees at 7 bases. This CDR3 contains 14 residues. Germline V gene lookup returns CDR1 SGHKS and CDR2 YYEKEE (reference sequence). Trimming at V came to 0 bases and at J to 6 bases, leaving 4 bases not matched to a gene. CDR3 in DNA: TGTGCCAGCAGCTTGGAAGGGCGGGGGGATACGCAGTATTTT. This gives the protein CASSLEGRGDTQYF.

This rearrangement joins TRBV5-5 to TRBJ1-2; TRBD1 matches 8 bases. The CDR3 length is 14 residues. Germline CDR1 SGHKS, CDR2 YYEKEE (reference sequence). Germline trimming cut 4 bases from V and 8 bases from J; bases unmatched to any gene: 10. This CDR3 is CASSPSQGARGYTF. In DNA form, the CDR3 reads TGTGCCAGCAGCCCTTCCCAGGGGGCGCGGGGCTACACCTTC.

The CDR3 DNA is TGTGCCAGCAGTCCGTTGGGGCCTAGCGGGGCAGATACGCAGTATTTT. Translating it yields CASSPLGPSGADTQYF. The chain is built from TRBV6-2 or TRBV6-3 and TRBJ2-3, with 9 bases identical to TRBD2. From germline, CDR1 is MNHEY and CDR2 SVGEGT. Trimming at V came to 5 bases and at J to 4 bases, leaving 10 bases not matched to a gene. The CDR3 covers 16 residues.

The genes are TRBV28 and TRBJ2-3; 7 positions agree with TRBD1. This CDR3 region has 16 residues. Per germline, CDR1 MDHEN and CDR2 SYDVKM. Germline trimming cut 4 bases from V and 4 bases from J; bases unmatched to any gene: 11. The CDR3 region has the DNA TGTGCCAGCAGTTGGGACAGATCGGGAACGTCAGATACGCAGTATTTT. This translates into CASSWDRSGTSDTQYF.

This rearrangement joins TRBV9 to TRBJ2-1; 8 nucleotides line up with TRBD2. Unmatched junction bases numbered 3, after V lost 0 bases and J lost 1 base. Per germline, CDR1 SGDLS and CDR2 YYNGEE. The length of the CDR3 is 16 residues. The CDR3 nucleotides are TGTGCCAGCAGCGTAGGAAGCGGGGGTTCCTACAATGAGCAGTTCTTC. Translated, it gives CASSVGSGGSYNEQFF.

The chain combines TRBV9 with TRBJ2-7; 16 nucleotides line up with TRBD2. The CDR3 consists of 17 residues. Germline lookup yields CDR1 SGDLS and CDR2 YYNGEE. With V trimmed by 3 bases and J by 0 bases, 3 bases remained unmatched. DNA for the CDR3: TGTGCCAGCAGCGCGGGACTAGCGGGGGGGGACTCCTACGAGCAGTACTTC. Its translation is CASSAGLAGGDSYEQYF.

The chain couples TRBV3-1 (or the pseudogene TRBV3-2) to TRBJ2-1, with D possibly being TRBD2 (7 bases). The germline gives CDR1 LGHDT, CDR2 YNNKEL (reference sequence). Trimming took 4 bases from V and 3 from J, leaving 13 bases between them. The CDR3 covers 15 residues. DNA for the CDR3: TGTGCCAGCAGCCCGGAAAGGGGGGGCTACAATGAGCAGTTCTTC. Its protein product is CASSPERGGYNEQFF.

This clone turned up a few times. CDR3 coding DNA: TGTGCCAGCAGCCCCCTTGACAGGACGAACTATGGCTACACCTTC. Its protein is CASSPLDRTNYGYTF. The V and J genes are TRBV5-4 and TRBJ1-2; weak D call: TRBD1 (6 bases). From germline, CDR1 is SGHNT and CDR2 YYREEE (reference sequence). V lost 4 bases, J lost 2 bases, and 15 bases lay in between. This CDR3 contains 15 residues.

The V and J genes are TRBV6-5 and TRBJ1-2; D possibly corresponds to TRBD1 (6 bases). CDR3 length: 13 amino acids. Trimming removed 5 bases from V and 2 bases from J, with 9 bases in between. The germline V gene has CDR1 MNHEY and CDR2 SVGAGI. As DNA, the CDR3 is TGTGCCAGCAGTCCGGACAGAAACTATGGCTACACCTTC. Amino acids: CASSPDRNYGYTF.